Below, 31 T cell receptor beta chains from the same sample are listed, as sequenced in a study of patients and donors after allogeneic stem cell transplantation. One entry per CDR3 protein results from TCRdb running MiXCR on the RT-PCR reads. This sample has over 150,000 distinct CDR3 sequences, with approximately 41% found just once. The sequenced material came from blood, either unsorted or a sorted T cell fraction (not recorded which). The origin of the receptors is a human donor who was either an allogeneic HSCT recipient or a stem cell or donor lymphocyte infusion donor (not recorded which). It is not recorded whose cells these are; they may come from a transplant donor.

V and J are TRBV5-1 and TRBJ1-1; 8 nucleotides align to TRBD1. The CDR3 totals 14 residues. CDR1 and CDR2 (germline): SGHRS, YFSETQ. With V trimmed by 2 bases and J by 6 bases, 6 bases remained unmatched. The CDR3 region has the DNA TGCGCCAGCAGCTTTGGACAGGGTGGCGCTGAAGCTTTCTTT. Translated: CASSFGQGGAEAFF.

A few counts support this clonotype. V gene TRBV4-2 combines with J gene TRBJ1-2; D gene ambiguous. CDR1 LGHNA and CDR2 YNFKEQ come from the germline V gene. V gave up 0 bases and J gave up 2 bases, with 10 bases separating them. The CDR3 sequence is 15 residues long. The CDR3 DNA reads TGTGCCAGCAGCCAAGATAACTCAGTGAACTATGGCTACACCTTC. This gives the protein CASSQDNSVNYGYTF.

The chain has TRBV12-3 or TRBV12-4 and TRBJ2-2, with D possibly matching TRBD1 (6 bases). CDR3 size: 13 residues. Trimming cost V 3 bases and J 6 bases, with 8 bases left between them. The CDR3 here is CASSFTGSGELFF. In DNA form, the CDR3 reads TGTGCCAGCAGTTTCACAGGGTCCGGGGAGCTGTTTTTT.

This clonotype came up a few times. The rearrangement links TRBV16 to TRBJ1-6, with D possibly TRBD1 on 6 matching bases. The CDR3 contains 15 residues. The germline V gene has CDR1 KGHSY and CDR2 FQNENV. Trimming removed 0 bases from V and 7 bases from J, with 10 bases in between. DNA for the CDR3: TGTGCCAGCAGCCAATCGGACAGCCGGAATTCACCCCTCCACTTT. It codes for CASSQSDSRNSPLHF.

This clonotype was picked up a small number of times. The V and J genes are TRBV6-5 and TRBJ1-2; unclear D gene. Trimming removed 2 bases from V and 3 bases from J, with 10 bases in between. Germline V lookup: CDR1 MNHEY, CDR2 SVGAGI. There are 14 residues in the CDR3. The CDR3 nucleotides are TGTGCCAGCAGTTACGGCGGTGGGGACTATGGCTACACCTTC. Translation gives CASSYGGGDYGYTF.

This rearrangement joins TRBV7-2 to TRBJ1-5; 8 bases agree with TRBD1. The J segment lost 2 bases and the V segment lost 5 bases, leaving 14 bases of the junction unmatched. In germline, CDR1 is SGHTA, CDR2 FQGNSA. The CDR3 runs to 18 residues. Here the CDR3 reads CASSLRDRQVVGNQPQHF. CDR3 in DNA: TGTGCCAGCAGCCTCAGGGACAGGCAGGTAGTCGGCAATCAGCCCCAGCATTTT.

V and J are TRBV27 and TRBJ1-1, with no clear D. The V gene lost 6 bases and the J gene lost 0 bases, with 5 bases spanning the gap. CDR1 and CDR2 from the germline V gene are MNHEY and SMNVEV (reference sequence). The CDR3 contains 12 residues. CDR3 residues: CASRNLNTEAFF. CDR3 nucleotides: TGTGCCAGCAGGAATCTGAACACTGAAGCTTTCTTT.

The table lists this clonotype with a few counts. This chain links TRBV29-1 with TRBJ1-2, with D tentatively TRBD1 (5 bases). Trimming took off 3 bases at V and 4 bases at J, with 12 bases between the two ends. Germline V gene lookup returns CDR1 SQVTM and CDR2 ANQGSEA. There are 13 residues in the CDR3. This CDR3 is CSVEGREIYGYTF. DNA of the CDR3: TGCAGCGTTGAGGGCAGGGAAATCTATGGCTACACCTTC.

This chain uses TRBV7-9 with TRBJ1-3; maybe TRBD1 (6 bases). CDR1 is SEHNR and CDR2 is FQNEAQ in the germline V gene (reference sequence). The CDR3 is 13 amino acids. Trimming removed 3 bases from V and 4 bases from J, with 7 bases in between. The CDR3 loop is CASSFGTGNTIYF. DNA of the CDR3: TGTGCCAGCAGCTTCGGGACAGGAAACACCATATATTTT.

The table lists this clonotype with many counts. The gene calls are TRBV20-1 and TRBJ1-1; perhaps TRBD1 as D (5 bases). Germline V CDR1 and CDR2: DFQATT, SNEGSKA (reference sequence). There are 14 residues in the CDR3. V gave up 5 bases and J gave up 0 bases, with 13 bases separating them. CDR3 nucleotide sequence: TGCAGTGCTGTAAGGAACAGGATGAACACTGAAGCTTTCTTT. Translation: CSAVRNRMNTEAFF.

The chain carries TRBV15 and TRBJ1-5; 7 nucleotides line up with TRBD1. Germline lookup yields CDR1 LNHNV and CDR2 YYDKDF (reference sequence). This CDR3 is built from 13 residues. With 5 bases clipped from V and 11 bases from J, the junction kept 9 bases outside the gene matches. The CDR3 reads CATSAQGPRAQHF. The CDR3 DNA reads TGTGCCACCAGCGCACAGGGGCCTCGGGCCCAGCATTTT.

This clonotype turned up a few times. The gene calls are TRBV7-9 and TRBJ1-1; D remains unclear. CDR1 is SEHNR, CDR2 FQNEAQ, per germline (reference sequence). This CDR3 is 12 amino acids long. The V and J ends lost 5 bases and 7 bases respectively, with 11 bases between them. The CDR3 region has the DNA TGTGCCAGCAGCGCTGATCTGTTTGAAGCTTTCTTT. The encoded protein is CASSADLFEAFF.

This clonotype was detected ten times or more. This chain connects TRBV27 to TRBJ1-6, with 7 bases lining up with TRBD1. V lost 7 bases, J lost 9 bases, and 15 bases stayed unmatched. The CDR3 spans 16 residues. Per germline, CDR1 MNHEY and CDR2 SMNVEV (reference sequence). CDR3 sequence (DNA): TGTGCCAGCAATTTTCTTCGACAGGGCGGGGGTTCACCCCTCCACTTT. Translating gives CASNFLRQGGGSPLHF.

The gene calls are TRBV6-2 or TRBV6-3 and TRBJ2-2, with TRBD1 matching 9 bases. Germline-derived CDR1 and CDR2 are MNHEY and SVGEGT. V trimming: 4 bases; J trimming: 4 bases; junction bases outside the gene matches: 4. There are 15 residues in the CDR3. The CDR3, as DNA: TGTGCCAGCAGTTTACAGGGGGCGGGCACCGGGGAGCTGTTTTTT. Translating it yields CASSLQGAGTGELFF.

The J gene is TRBJ1-2, the V gene TRBV4-2, with TRBD1 identical over 9 bases. CDR1 and CDR2 (germline): LGHNA, YNFKEQ. The CDR3 covers 16 residues. V lost 3 bases and J lost 4; bases outside the gene matches: 9. The CDR3 coding sequence is TGTGCCAGCAGCCAGGCGGGGACAGGGCAGTTCTATGGCTACACCTTC. It encodes CASSQAGTGQFYGYTF.

The rearrangement joins TRBV3-1 to TRBJ2-7, with D unresolved. The CDR3 length is 15 residues. Per the germline V gene, CDR1 is LGHDT and CDR2 is YNNKEL (reference sequence). The V and J ends lost 4 bases and 2 bases respectively, with 15 bases between them. The CDR3, as DNA: TGTGCCAGCAGCCGGTCTCTGGGTGCAGCCTACGAGCAGTACTTC. It is translated as CASSRSLGAAYEQYF.

This clonotype has more than one count but fewer than ten. V gene TRBV4-1 combines with J gene TRBJ2-7; 7 bases are shared with TRBD2. The CDR3 length is 16 residues. CDR1 is MGHRA, CDR2 YSYEKL, per germline. Trimming cost V 0 bases and J 5 bases; bases outside gene matches: 10. CDR3 residues: CASSQDRAGVLHEQYF. DNA of the CDR3: TGCGCCAGCAGCCAAGATAGGGCGGGAGTATTGCACGAGCAGTACTTC.

The J gene is TRBJ2-2, the V gene TRBV28, with D hard to call. Germline CDR1 is MDHEN and CDR2 is SYDVKM. V lost 1 base and J lost 0, with 9 bases in between. The CDR3 is 16 residues long. In nucleotides, the CDR3 is TGTGCCAGCAGTTTATCTCCCATACCGAACACCGGGGAGCTGTTTTTT. It is translated as CASSLSPIPNTGELFF.

In this sample, this clonotype turned up a few times. The chain recombines TRBV14 with TRBJ2-3, with 8 bases lining up with TRBD2. Per germline, CDR1 SGHDN and CDR2 FVKESK. With V trimmed by 2 bases and J by 6 bases, 4 bases remained unmatched. The CDR3 is made up of 14 amino acids. CDR3 in amino acids: CASSQTSGVDTQYF. The CDR3 bases are TGTGCCAGCAGCCAAACTAGCGGAGTCGATACGCAGTATTTT.

Here the CDR3 DNA reads TGTGCCAGCAGCTTAGGCGCGGGGCCTGAAGCTTTCTTT. Its protein product is CASSLGAGPEAFF. The rearrangement uses TRBV7-3 and TRBJ1-1, with D possibly being TRBD1 (5 bases). Germline V lookup: CDR1 SGHTA, CDR2 FQGTGA. The CDR3 loop spans 13 amino acids. V gave up 2 bases and J gave up 6 bases, with 10 bases separating them.

As concerns this clonotype: An end of the junction does not agree with germline; a read error may underlie this. The J gene is TRBJ1-1, the V gene TRBV10-3, with 9 bases lining up with TRBD1. The CDR3 is 17 residues long. The germline gives CDR1 ENHRY, CDR2 SYGVKD. The CDR3 nucleotides read TGTGCCATCAGTGGTCTTCATGGGACAGGGATGAATACTGAAGCTTTCTTT. Amino acid sequence: CAISGLHGTGMNTEAFF.

The J gene is TRBJ1-5, the V gene TRBV24-1, with TRBD1 matching over 7 bases. Losses at the gene ends were 4 bases for V and 4 bases for J; bases not matched to a gene: 3. This CDR3 is 14 amino acids long. Per germline, CDR1 KGHDR and CDR2 SFDVKD. CDR3 bases: TGTGCCACCAGTGAAGGGGGCAATAATCAGCCCCAGCATTTT. It translates to CATSEGGNNQPQHF.

This clonotype appeared a single time. This chain connects TRBV7-9 to TRBJ2-1; the match to TRBD1 covers 7 bases. With V trimmed by 5 bases and J by 0 bases, 4 bases remained unmatched. The germline CDR1 and CDR2 sequences are SEHNR and FQNEAQ (reference sequence). The CDR3 is made up of 15 amino acids. CDR3 protein: CASSAGTDSYNEQFF. CDR3 coding DNA: TGTGCCAGCAGCGCCGGGACAGACTCCTACAATGAGCAGTTCTTC.

Only one count was recorded for this clonotype. The chain links TRBV29-1 to TRBJ2-3; 13 nucleotides agree with TRBD2. The CDR3 is 14 residues long. Germline trimming cut 6 bases from V and 4 bases from J; bases unmatched to any gene: 4. Germline V lookup: CDR1 SQVTM, CDR2 ANQGSEA. The CDR3 here is CSVTGLAGADTQYF. DNA of the CDR3: TGCAGCGTGACCGGACTAGCGGGAGCAGATACGCAGTATTTT.

The chain employs TRBV10-3 and TRBJ1-2; 8 bases are a match to TRBD1. The CDR3 totals 14 residues. V shed 8 bases, J shed 6 bases, and the junction held 11 bases outside the gene matches. CDR1 is ENHRY, CDR2 SYGVKD, per germline. CDR3 DNA: TGTGCCATCCACGCGGCAGGGGGCTACGATGGCTACACCTTC. Its translation: CAIHAAGGYDGYTF.

The chain has TRBV7-9 and TRBJ2-1; D gene unclear. V lost 2 bases and J lost 0, with 11 bases in between. The germline V gene has CDR1 SEHNR and CDR2 FQNEAQ (reference sequence). CDR3 size: 16 residues. The CDR3 spells CASSLIEWPSYNEQFF. The CDR3 DNA sequence: TGTGCCAGCAGCTTAATTGAGTGGCCCTCCTACAATGAGCAGTTCTTC.

There are a few counts of this clonotype. The V gene is TRBV5-8, the J gene TRBJ2-1; D tentatively fits TRBD1 or TRBD2 (5 bases each). The germline CDR1 and CDR2 sequences are SGHTS and YDEGEE. The CDR3 loop spans 15 amino acids. V was trimmed by 0 bases and J by 7 bases, leaving 14 bases between them. The chain's CDR3 is CASSLDEGSWNEQFF. The CDR3 DNA sequence: TGTGCCAGCAGCTTGGATGAGGGGTCATGGAATGAGCAGTTCTTC.

About this clonotype itself: The junction and the germline gene differ at one end; a read error may be behind it. This chain connects TRBV7-9 to TRBJ2-4; TRBD2 matches 9 bases. The CDR3 length is 15 residues. The V gene's germline CDR1 is SEHNR and CDR2 FQNEAQ (reference sequence). Here the CDR3 reads CASSLAGLAKNIQYF. The DNA of the CDR3 is TGTGCCAGCAGCCTAGCGGGGTTAGCCAAAAACATTCAGTACTTC.

V gene TRBV7-3 combines with J gene TRBJ2-1; 8 nucleotides line up with TRBD2. The CDR3 contains 18 residues. Per germline, CDR1 SGHTA and CDR2 FQGTGA. Trimming removed 0 bases from V and 9 bases from J; junction bases left unmatched: 16. The CDR3 sequence is CASSLTGVAGFPGGEQFF. The CDR3 DNA reads as TGTGCCAGCAGCTTAACGGGAGTAGCGGGATTTCCTGGAGGTGAGCAGTTCTTC.

This chain joins TRBV2 and TRBJ2-1; D tentatively fits TRBD1 or TRBD2 (5 bases each). V was shortened by 7 bases and J by 8 bases, with 18 bases between the two germline ends. Looked up from germline, CDR1 is SNHLY and CDR2 is FYNNEI. The CDR3 loop spans 14 amino acids. The CDR3 sequence: CASIGTSYADEQFF. CDR3 in DNA: TGTGCCAGCATTGGGACCAGCTACGCCGATGAGCAGTTCTTC.

The chain combines TRBV9 with TRBJ2-7; D is possibly TRBD2 (6 bases). Germline CDR1 is SGDLS and CDR2 is YYNGEE. CDR3 length: 13 residues. V gave up 2 bases and J gave up 6 bases, with 12 bases separating them. As DNA, the CDR3 is TGTGCCAGCAGCGTGGTATCCGGGGGCGAGCAGTACTTC. Amino acid sequence: CASSVVSGGEQYF.